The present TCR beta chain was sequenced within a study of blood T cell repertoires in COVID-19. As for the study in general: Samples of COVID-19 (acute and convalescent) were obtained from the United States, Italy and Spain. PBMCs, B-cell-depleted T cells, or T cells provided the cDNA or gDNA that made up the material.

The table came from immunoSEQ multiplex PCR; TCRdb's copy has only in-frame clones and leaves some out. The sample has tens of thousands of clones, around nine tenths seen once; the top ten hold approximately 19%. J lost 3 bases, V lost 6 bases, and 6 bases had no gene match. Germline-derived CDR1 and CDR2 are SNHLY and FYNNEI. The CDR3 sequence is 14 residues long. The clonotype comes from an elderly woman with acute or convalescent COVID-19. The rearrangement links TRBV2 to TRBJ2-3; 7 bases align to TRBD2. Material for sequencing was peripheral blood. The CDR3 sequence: CASSERTRTDTQYF. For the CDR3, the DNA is TGTGCCAGCAGCGAGAGGACTAGAACAGATACGCAGTATTTT.